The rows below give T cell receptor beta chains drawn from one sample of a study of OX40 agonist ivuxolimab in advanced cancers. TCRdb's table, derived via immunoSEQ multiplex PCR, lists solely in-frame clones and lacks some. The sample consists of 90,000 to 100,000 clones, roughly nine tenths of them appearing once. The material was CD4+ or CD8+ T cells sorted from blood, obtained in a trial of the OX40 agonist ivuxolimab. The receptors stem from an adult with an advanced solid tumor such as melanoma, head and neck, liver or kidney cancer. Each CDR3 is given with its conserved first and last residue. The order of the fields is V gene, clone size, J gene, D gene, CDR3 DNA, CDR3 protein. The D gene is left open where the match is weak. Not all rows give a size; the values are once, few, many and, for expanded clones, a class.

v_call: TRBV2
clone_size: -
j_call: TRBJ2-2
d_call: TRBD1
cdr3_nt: TGTGCCAGCATTTGGGACAGGGGGCATGCCGGGGAGCTGTTTTTT
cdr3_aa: CASIWDRGHAGELFF

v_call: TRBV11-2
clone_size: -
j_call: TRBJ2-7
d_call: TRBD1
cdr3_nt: TGTGCCAGCAGCTTAATCGGGACAGGGGGCTACGAGCAGTACTTC
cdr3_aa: CASSLIGTGGYEQYF

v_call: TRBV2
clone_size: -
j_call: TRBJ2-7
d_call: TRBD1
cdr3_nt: TGTGCCAGCAAGGCGACAGGGTTGAGCGAGCAGTACTTC
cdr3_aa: CASKATGLSEQYF

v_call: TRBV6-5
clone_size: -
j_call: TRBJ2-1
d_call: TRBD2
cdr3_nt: TGTGCCAGCAGTCGAGGACTAGCGAGTTACAATGAGCAGTTCTTC
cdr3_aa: CASSRGLASYNEQFF

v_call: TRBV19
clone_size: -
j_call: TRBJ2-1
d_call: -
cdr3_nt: TGTGCCAGTAGTATAGCCCCGGGCTCGTGGAATGAGCAGTTCTTC
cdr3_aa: CASSIAPGSWNEQFF

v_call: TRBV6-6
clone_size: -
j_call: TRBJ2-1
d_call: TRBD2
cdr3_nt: TGTGCCAGCAGTTCTCTAGCGGGAGGATACAATGAGCAGTTCTTC
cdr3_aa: CASSSLAGGYNEQFF

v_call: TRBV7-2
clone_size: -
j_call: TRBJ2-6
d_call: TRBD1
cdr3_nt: TGTGCCAGCAGTCCAGGGGGCGGGAGGGCCAACGTCCTGACTTTC
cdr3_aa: CASSPGGGRANVLTF

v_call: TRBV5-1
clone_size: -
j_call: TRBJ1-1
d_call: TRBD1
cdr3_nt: TGCGCCAGCCACGCCGGGACAGGGGAGGGCACTGAAGCTTTCTTT
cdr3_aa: CASHAGTGEGTEAFF

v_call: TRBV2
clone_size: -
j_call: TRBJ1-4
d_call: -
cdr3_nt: TGTGCCAGCTGCAGGGACTTGAGTGAAAAACTGTTTTTT
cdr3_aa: CASCRDLSEKLFF

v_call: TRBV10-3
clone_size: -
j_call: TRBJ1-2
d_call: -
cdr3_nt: TGTGCCACCCTAAGGGGGGGCCTAAACTATGGCTACACCTTC
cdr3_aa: CATLRGGLNYGYTF

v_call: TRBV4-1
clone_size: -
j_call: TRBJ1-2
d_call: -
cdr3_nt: TGCGCCAGCAGCCAAGGACCTGCGGGGGGGCCCTATGGCTACACCTTC
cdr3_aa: CASSQGPAGGPYGYTF

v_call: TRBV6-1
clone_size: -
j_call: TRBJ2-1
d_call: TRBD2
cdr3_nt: TGTGCCAGTAGGACTAGCGGGATTAATGAGCAGTTCTTC
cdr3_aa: CASRTSGINEQFF

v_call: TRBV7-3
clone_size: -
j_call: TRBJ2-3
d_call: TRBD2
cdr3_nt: TGTGCCAGCGGGGCGGGAGCGGGAGGCCAAGATACGCAGTATTTT
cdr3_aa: CASGAGAGGQDTQYF

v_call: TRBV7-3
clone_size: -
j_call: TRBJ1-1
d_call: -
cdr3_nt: TGTGCCAGCGGAATCGGAGGTCCGAACACTGAAGCTTTCTTT
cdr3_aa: CASGIGGPNTEAFF

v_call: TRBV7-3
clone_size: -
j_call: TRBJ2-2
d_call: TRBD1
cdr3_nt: TGTGCCAGCAGCTTGAATGGACAGGGGACCGGGGAGCTGTTTTTT
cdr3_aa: CASSLNGQGTGELFF

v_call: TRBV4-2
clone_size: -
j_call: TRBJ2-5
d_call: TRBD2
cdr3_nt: TGTGCCAGCAGCCACGGGCTAGCGGGAGGGCCCGGGGGAGAGACCCAGTACTTC
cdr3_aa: CASSHGLAGGPGGETQYF

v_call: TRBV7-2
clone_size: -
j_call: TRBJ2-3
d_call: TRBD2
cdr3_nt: TGTGCCAGCAGCTTAGTAAGGCTAGCGGGAGGGGGGTCAGATACGCAGTATTTT
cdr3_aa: CASSLVRLAGGGSDTQYF

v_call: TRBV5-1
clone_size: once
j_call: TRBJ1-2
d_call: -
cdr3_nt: TGCGCCAGCAGCTTGCCGGGGGCGCAGAATGGCTACACCTTC
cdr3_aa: CASSLPGAQNGYTF

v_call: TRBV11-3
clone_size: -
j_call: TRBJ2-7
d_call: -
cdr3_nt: TGTGCCAGCAGCTTAGCCTCAGGCCGCTCCTACGAGCAGTACTTC
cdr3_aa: CASSLASGRSYEQYF

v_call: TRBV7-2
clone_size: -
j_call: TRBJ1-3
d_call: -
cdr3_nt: TGTGCCAGCAGCGGACCAAGGGACACCATATATTTT
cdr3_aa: CASSGPRDTIYF

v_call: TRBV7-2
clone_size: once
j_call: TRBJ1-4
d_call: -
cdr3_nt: TGTGCCAGCAGCGGTTTTAGGGGGGAAAAACTGTTTTTT
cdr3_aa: CASSGFRGEKLFF

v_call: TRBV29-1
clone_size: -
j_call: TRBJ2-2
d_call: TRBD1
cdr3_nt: TGCAGCGTTGCCCACGACAGGGGGACAAACACCGGGGAGCTGTTTTTT
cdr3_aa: CSVAHDRGTNTGELFF

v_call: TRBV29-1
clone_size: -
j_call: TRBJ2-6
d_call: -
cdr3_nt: TGCAGCGTTTCCTCCGACAGCCGCTCTGGGGCCAACGTCCTGACTTTC
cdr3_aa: CSVSSDSRSGANVLTF

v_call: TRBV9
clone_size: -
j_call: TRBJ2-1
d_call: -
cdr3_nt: TGTGCCAGCAGCGTCGACATAGCGGCCCACTACAATGAGCAGTTCTTC
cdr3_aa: CASSVDIAAHYNEQFF

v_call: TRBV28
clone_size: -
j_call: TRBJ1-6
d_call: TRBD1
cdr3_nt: TGTGCCAGCAGTTTTGGGACAGGGGCCAATTCACCCCTCCACTTT
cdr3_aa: CASSFGTGANSPLHF

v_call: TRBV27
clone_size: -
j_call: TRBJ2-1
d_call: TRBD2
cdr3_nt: TGTGCCAGCAGTCCTTGGACTAGCGGGAGGGCCTTGGATGAGCAGTTCTTC
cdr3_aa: CASSPWTSGRALDEQFF